Here is one T cell receptor (beta chain) with its context. Its antigen target is currently unknown. No much larger clone exists at a distance of one base, and base qualities are not known. The listed sequencing device is Illumina HiSeq 2500. TCR beta libraries were prepared by quantitative 5'-RACE with molecular barcodes. The study's processing was this. A new computational method based on a probabilistic model of VDJ rearrangement was used to identify disease-linked TCR variants. TCRdb reprocessing: public reads trimmed at Q25 with fastp, clones called with MiXCR, in-frame beta chains kept. Entries are consolidated by CDR3 protein sequence, retaining the most common genes and DNA. The V and J calls were not made by the authors but by TCRdb's processing. Counted in this sample were 150,000 to 200,000 distinct CDR3 sequences; around a third of them appeared once. The ten largest account for 4.5% to 6% of the sample.

Synovial fluid samples were matched to blood samples from the same ankylosing spondylitis patients. The sample originates from a study of CD8 T cells in ankylosing spondylitis (dated by TCRdb to about 2017). Turning to the overall study: To find TCR variants linked to disease, the study profiled T cell receptor beta repertoires in ankylosing spondylitis patients and healthy donors. In total, the full study cohort was made up of some 110 healthy donors and about two dozen ankylosing spondylitis patients. Peripheral blood samples were taken, and synovial fluid was additionally collected from ankylosing spondylitis patients. Overall study results and their limits: A TCR beta motif made up of about eight highly homologous amino acid variants appeared to be characteristic of blood from ankylosing spondylitis patients. The disease-linked clones showed a CD8+ phenotype and occurred at relatively low frequencies in peripheral blood. The disease-linked clones were reported to be significantly enriched in matched synovial fluid samples from ankylosing spondylitis patients. Some TCR beta motif variants had previously been reported in synovial fluid and blood of reactive arthritis patients, which suggested common disease-initiation mechanisms.

The specimen was synovial fluid, either unsorted or a sorted T cell fraction (not recorded which). The source of this sequence is a male donor with ankylosing spondylitis.

The CDR3 reads as follows: CASSLAPDYTDTQYF. The nucleotide sequence is TGTGCCAGCAGCCTGGCTCCGGACTACACAGATACGCAGTATTTT. The sequence is built from TRBV7-2 and TRBJ2-3; the best D guess is TRBD2, with 6 bases matching. V and J lose 5 bases and 2 bases, and a span of 14 bases separates them. Reading from cysteine to phenylalanine, the CDR3 counts 15 amino acids. The sequence is cut down to CDR3 DNA, 45 bases in frame from base 1. The CDR1 and CDR2 encoded by the germline V gene are SGHTA and FQGNSA.